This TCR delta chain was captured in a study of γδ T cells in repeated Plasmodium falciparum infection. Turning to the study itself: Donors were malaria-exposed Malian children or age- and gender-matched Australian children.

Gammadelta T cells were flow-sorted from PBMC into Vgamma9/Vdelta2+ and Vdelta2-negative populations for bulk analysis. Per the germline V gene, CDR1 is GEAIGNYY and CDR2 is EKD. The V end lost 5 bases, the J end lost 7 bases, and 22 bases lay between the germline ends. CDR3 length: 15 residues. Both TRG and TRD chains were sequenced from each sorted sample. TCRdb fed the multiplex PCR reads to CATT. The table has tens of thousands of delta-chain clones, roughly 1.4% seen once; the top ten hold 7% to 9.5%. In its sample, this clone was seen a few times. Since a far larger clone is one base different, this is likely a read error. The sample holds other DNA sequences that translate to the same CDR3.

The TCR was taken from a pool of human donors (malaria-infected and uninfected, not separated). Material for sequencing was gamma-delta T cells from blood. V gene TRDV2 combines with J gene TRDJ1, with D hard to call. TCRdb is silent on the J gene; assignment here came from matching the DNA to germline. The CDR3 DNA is TGTGCCTGTGTTCGCACAGAGTCGTATGGGCCTAAACTCATCTTT. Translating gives CACVRTESYGPKLIF.